This T cell receptor (beta chain) was captured in a study of T-cell reconstitution after alpha-beta-depleted transplantation in children. Study-wide findings and caveats: There were reportedly several hundred expanded graft clones from which alpha-beta T cells came about two months after transplant. T-cell counts and diversity at one year post-transplant came mainly from newly produced T cells. Recipient T cells and thymic progenitors that survived gave rise to the high TCRbeta diversity observed at day 60 in some patients.

Unique molecular identifiers were incorporated into the prepared TCRbeta library. TCRdb re-analysed the PCR reads in MiXCR, keeping a single row per CDR3 protein. The profile covers tens of thousands of distinct CDR3 sequences, with 5.5% to 7.5% appearing a single time and about 33% taken by the ten largest. This CDR3 is 14 amino acids long. Germline CDR1 is DFQATT and CDR2 is SNEGSKA (reference sequence). The V gene end was trimmed by 6 bases and the J gene end by 7 bases; junction bases not matched to a gene: 7. This clonotype was counted at least ten times. Its cognate antigen is unknown. The TCR comes from a female patient aged 2 to 10 who had a stem cell transplant for aplastic anemia, so the T cells may come from the graft donor. The sequences come from PBMCs, mostly from graft donor cells, collected 60 days after TCRalphabeta/CD19-depleted stem cell transplant. V and J are TRBV20-1 and TRBJ2-4; 12 bases are a match to TRBD1. The CDR3 region has the DNA TGCAGTGCGCGCCGGGACAGGGGGCCTAACATTCAGTACTTC. Its protein is CSARRDRGPNIQYF.